Sequencing of this T cell receptor beta chain was carried out in a study of cytotoxic CD8 clonotypes in ibrutinib-treated CLL. On the study more broadly: Patients: 11 relapsed/refractory, some 15 treatment-naive, some 18 IGHV unmutated. Whole-study findings and limits: Sampling times, which were not matched between the groups, differed between sustained-remission patients and progressing patients. Rising at ibrutinib response, clonality subsequently fell back toward baseline at progression.

Generated by immunoSEQ multiplex PCR, the TCRdb table keeps only in-frame clones and is missing some. The sample yields about 300,000 clones, 70% to 80% seen once. Comments on this clone: Its antigen is still unknown.

For TCR beta libraries, around 2 micrograms of genomic DNA were obtained from cryopreserved PBMCs. Germline CDR1 KGHSH, CDR2 LQKENI. The CDR3 loop spans 15 amino acids. V was shortened by 1 base and J by 4 bases, with 13 bases between the two germline ends. Material: PBMCs, obtained at disease progression, from a patient treated with ibrutinib. The receptor was derived from a human donor with chronic lymphocytic leukemia. V gene TRBV18 combines with J gene TRBJ1-2; D is unresolved. CDR3 coding DNA: TGTGCCAGCTCACCACTAGACCCCTGGGTCTATGGCTACACCTTC. Its protein is CASSPLDPWVYGYTF. The full variable domain, completed using reference TRBV18 and TRBJ1-2, is NAGVMQNPRHLVRRRGQEARLRCSPMKGHSHVYWYRQLPEEGLKFMVYLQKENIIDESGMPKERFSAEFPKEGPSILRIQQVVRGDSAAYFCASSPLDPWVYGYTFGSGTRLTVV.